This passage covers 21 T cell receptor beta chains from one sample sequenced in a study of T cell repertoires in aging, cancer and after chemotherapy. Multiplex touch-down PCR with TRB-A/B primers amplified rearranged V-D-J TRB sequences. TCRdb reanalysed the multiplex PCR reads using MiXCR and keeps one entry per CDR3 protein. This table has about 13,000 distinct CDR3 sequences, around 23% appearing once. Peripheral blood genomic DNA, not sorted cells or RNA, was the template. Sequenced sample: blood. These receptors originate from a human donor in good health.

In its sample, this clonotype was seen a few times. The CDR3 nucleotides read TGTGCCAGCCGAGGGGTCCCGAACACCGGGGAGCTGTTTTTT. It translates to CASRGVPNTGELFF. V usage is TRBV6-1 and J usage is TRBJ2-2; D is tentatively TRBD1 or TRBD2 (5 bases each). V was cut by 8 bases and J by 0 bases, with 10 bases left in between. Looked up from germline, CDR1 is MNHNS and CDR2 is SASEGT. This CDR3 has 14 residues.

The V gene is TRBV11-1, the J gene TRBJ2-1; D is perhaps TRBD1 (6 bases). The length of the CDR3 is 14 residues. The germline gives CDR1 SGHAT, CDR2 FQDESV (reference sequence). The V end lost 1 base, the J end lost 8 bases, and 12 bases lay between the germline ends. The CDR3 reads CASSLGAGVDEQFF. Written as DNA, the CDR3 is TGTGCCAGCAGCTTAGGTGCAGGGGTCGATGAGCAGTTCTTC.

In regard to this clonotype: A junction boundary mismatches the germline segment, possibly from a read error. The chain is built from TRBV20-1 and TRBJ1-1, with TRBD1 identical over 8 bases. The CDR3 contains 15 residues. The germline V gene encodes CDR1 DFQATT and CDR2 SNEGSKA (reference sequence). The CDR3 nucleotides read TGCAGTGCTAGAGGCGGACAGGGAGTGAACACTAAAGCTTTCTTT. Translating it yields CSARGGQGVNTKAFF.

This clonotype has just a few counts. V and J are TRBV30 and TRBJ2-5, with D perhaps matching TRBD1 (5 bases). Trimming took off 2 bases at V and 5 bases at J, with 12 bases between the two ends. The germline V gene encodes CDR1 GTSNPN and CDR2 SVGIG (reference sequence). This CDR3 has 13 residues. In nucleotides, the CDR3 is TGTGCCTGGAGTCAACAGGTCTCGGAGACCCAGTACTTC. It codes for CAWSQQVSETQYF.

This chain uses TRBV12-3 or TRBV12-4 with TRBJ1-6; 7 bases map to TRBD1. The CDR3 has 17 amino acids. V trimming: 1 base; J trimming: 5 bases; junction bases outside the gene matches: 8. The CDR3: CASSLVGTAAHNSPLHF. The DNA of the CDR3 is TGTGCCAGCAGTTTAGTTGGGACAGCCGCCCATAATTCACCCCTCCACTTT.

This sequence joins TRBV18 and TRBJ1-4; TRBD1 agrees at 7 bases. The junction had 5 bases not matched to a gene; V was cut back by 3 bases and J by 4 bases. Germline V gene data show CDR1 as KGHSH and CDR2 as LQKENI. CDR3 length equals 15 residues. This chain's CDR3 is CASSPRDRSNEKLFF. CDR3 coding DNA: TGTGCCAGCTCACCCCGGGACAGAAGTAATGAAAAACTGTTTTTT.

This clonotype was observed a handful of times. The gene calls are TRBV10-3 and TRBJ2-2; D is unclear. Germline CDR1 is ENHRY and CDR2 is SYGVKD. The V gene lost 4 bases and the J gene lost 4 bases, with 7 bases spanning the gap. CDR3 size: 13 residues. CDR3 sequence: CAISAGSTGELFF. As DNA, the CDR3 is TGTGCCATCAGTGCGGGTAGCACCGGGGAGCTGTTTTTT.

In its sample, this clonotype was seen a few times. The chain couples TRBV18 to TRBJ2-5; D remains ambiguous. Germline V CDR1 and CDR2: KGHSH, LQKENI. The length of the CDR3 is 13 residues. V lost 0 bases and J lost 5, with 7 bases in between. The CDR3 here is CASSPPMRETQYF. The CDR3 nucleotides are TGTGCCAGCTCACCACCAATGCGCGAGACCCAGTACTTC. The whole variable domain, filled in from reference TRBV18 and TRBJ2-5, reads NAGVMQNPRHLVRRRGQEARLRCSPMKGHSHVYWYRQLPEEGLKFMVYLQKENIIDESGMPKERFSAEFPKEGPSILRIQQVVRGDSAAYFCASSPPMRETQYFGPGTRLLVL.

V is TRBV19 and J is TRBJ1-5; possibly TRBD1 for D (6 bases). Germline CDR1 LNHDA, CDR2 SQIVND (reference sequence). There are 15 residues in the CDR3. V was cut by 7 bases and J by 0 bases, with 13 bases left in between. The CDR3 coding sequence is TGTGCCAGTATTCCGGACAGTTATAGCAATCAGCCCCAGCATTTT. Amino acids: CASIPDSYSNQPQHF.

The V and J genes are TRBV28 and TRBJ1-1; TRBD1 agrees at 9 bases. Germline V CDR1 and CDR2: MDHEN, SYDVKM. The CDR3 sequence is 14 residues long. J was trimmed by 4 bases and V by 7 bases; bases with no gene match: 7. This CDR3 reads CASKKTGGSTEAFF. In nucleotides, the CDR3 is TGTGCCAGCAAGAAGACAGGGGGAAGCACTGAAGCTTTCTTT.

This clonotype was seen a few times. The chain links TRBV6-5 to TRBJ2-5; D might be TRBD1 (6 bases). The V and J ends lost 4 bases and 3 bases respectively, with 18 bases between them. This CDR3 has 16 residues. Germline assignment: CDR1 MNHEY and CDR2 SVGAGI. CDR3 sequence (DNA): TGTGCCAGCAGTTTCCGGGACAATCCATCGGAAGAGACCCAGTACTTC. This gives the protein CASSFRDNPSEETQYF.

This clonotype was picked up a small number of times. CDR3 sequence reads: CSASPPPQGWPYNEQFF. CDR3 nucleotide sequence: TGCAGTGCTTCACCCCCCCCACAGGGGTGGCCTTACAATGAGCAGTTCTTC. This chain links TRBV20-1 with TRBJ2-1; 7 nucleotides align to TRBD1. This CDR3 is built from 17 residues. The V and J ends lost 5 bases and 4 bases, in that order; junction bases with no gene match: 17. The germline CDR1 and CDR2 sequences are DFQATT and SNEGSKA (reference sequence).

This clonotype was seen more than once but under ten times. The rearrangement links TRBV12-3 or TRBV12-4 to TRBJ1-1, with TRBD1 matching over 9 bases. V lost 5 bases and J lost 6; bases outside the gene matches: 10. CDR3 length: 15 amino acids. The CDR3 loop is CASSINGQGLSEAFF. The CDR3 DNA reads TGTGCCAGCAGTATAAACGGACAGGGGCTGTCTGAAGCTTTCTTT.

This clonotype was seen only a few times. The chain joins TRBV19 to TRBJ1-1; D not certain. Looked up from germline, CDR1 is LNHDA and CDR2 is SQIVND (reference sequence). V dropped 1 base and J dropped 1 base, with 7 bases sitting between them. The CDR3 is 14 amino acids. The CDR3 DNA reads as TGTGCCAGTAGTATAGGGACTCCGAACACTGAAGCTTTCTTT. Amino acids: CASSIGTPNTEAFF. Together with reference TRBV19 and TRBJ1-1, the CDR3 gives the full variable domain: DGGITQSPKYLFRKEGQNVTLSCEQNLNHDAMYWYRQDPGQGLRLIYYSQIVNDFQKGDIAEGYSVSREKKESFPLTVTSAQKNPTAFYLCASSIGTPNTEAFFGQGTRLTVV.

V gene TRBV6-5 combines with J gene TRBJ2-2, with D unresolved. The CDR3 has 12 residues. Germline CDR1 reads MNHEY; CDR2 reads SVGAGI. Trimming took 6 bases from V and 5 from J, leaving 7 bases between them. The CDR3 protein is CASRIPTGELFF. The CDR3, as DNA: TGTGCCAGCAGAATACCAACCGGGGAGCTGTTTTTT.

There are a few counts of this clonotype. The genes are TRBV23-1 and TRBJ2-7, with 9 bases identical to TRBD1. TRBV23-1 is annotated as an ORF whose role is uncertain. The CDR3 length is 14 residues. V was pared by 4 bases and J by 3 bases, with 4 bases of the junction left unmatched. CDR3 coding DNA: TGCGCCAGCAGTCTCGGGGACAGGGACTACGAGCAGTACTTC. Its protein product is CASSLGDRDYEQYF.

V is TRBV27 and J is TRBJ1-5; D might be TRBD1 (5 bases). The germline gives CDR1 MNHEY, CDR2 SMNVEV (reference sequence). V was pared by 0 bases and J by 5 bases, with 8 bases between. The CDR3 totals 14 residues. The chain's CDR3 is CASSLSGDYQPQHF. Written as DNA, the CDR3 is TGTGCCAGCAGTTTATCGGGGGATTATCAGCCCCAGCATTTT.

The J gene is TRBJ2-3, the V gene TRBV24-1; 7 bases are a match to TRBD1. Germline assignment: CDR1 KGHDR and CDR2 SFDVKD. V was clipped by 4 bases and J by 0 bases; unmatched bases: 6. CDR3 length equals 16 residues. The CDR3 DNA sequence: TGTGCCACCAGTGACCCCGGGACAGCAAGCACAGATACGCAGTATTTT. Translating it yields CATSDPGTASTDTQYF.

The chain is built from TRBV6-2 or TRBV6-3 and TRBJ1-6; 7 bases align to TRBD1. This CDR3 has 14 residues. Germline assignment: CDR1 MNHEY and CDR2 SVGEGT. Trimming took 6 bases from V and 8 from J; bases not matched to a gene: 7. The CDR3 bases are TGTGCCAGCAGCGATGGACAGGCATATTCACCCCTCCACTTT. It yields the protein CASSDGQAYSPLHF.

The chain links TRBV15 to TRBJ2-7; the D gene is possibly TRBD1 (6 bases). This CDR3 is built from 16 residues. V lost 0 bases, J lost 6 bases, and 18 bases lay in between. Germline V gene sequence: CDR1 LNHNV, CDR2 YYDKDF (reference sequence). The CDR3 protein is CATSRDSTGPRLEQYF. CDR3 sequence (DNA): TGTGCCACCAGCAGAGATTCCACAGGGCCCCGCCTCGAGCAGTACTTC.

This clonotype is a singleton in its sample. The germline gene is not matched at one end of the junction; a read error may be the cause. The V gene is TRBV20-1, the J gene TRBJ2-5; D is uncertain. Per the germline V gene, CDR1 is DFQATT and CDR2 is SNEGSKA (reference sequence). This CDR3 has 10 residues. In DNA form, the CDR3 reads TGCAGTGCTAGAGAAGAGACCAAGTACTTC. It is translated as CSAREETKYF.